This entry lists 19 T cell receptor beta chains sequenced from one sample in a study of T cells in Graves' hyperthyroidism and ophthalmopathy. TCR beta CDR3 regions were amplified from RNA transcripts. RT-PCR in the first round (using the HTBI primer set) targeted the TCR CDR3. TCRdb reanalysed the multiplex PCR reads using MiXCR and keeps one entry per CDR3 protein. The profile covers about 130,000 distinct CDR3 sequences, with more than 20% appearing a single time and 67% taken by the ten largest. The sample consisted of blood. Receptor source: a woman aged 45-60 years with Graves' hyperthyroidism that later progressed to Graves' ophthalmopathy.

This clonotype was counted many times. The chain is built from TRBV20-1 and TRBJ2-2, with 8 bases identical to TRBD1. Germline V gene sequence: CDR1 DFQATT, CDR2 SNEGSKA (reference sequence). Losses at the gene ends were 0 bases for V and 6 bases for J; bases not matched to a gene: 0. There are 13 residues in the CDR3. CDR3 sequence (DNA): TGCAGTGCTAGAGAACAGGGGGCCGGGGAGCTGTTTTTT. Its translation: CSAREQGAGELFF.

CDR3 sequence: CASSYPEETQYF. Here the CDR3 DNA reads TGTGCCAGCAGTTACCCTGAAGAGACCCAGTACTTC. The gene calls are TRBV6-2 or TRBV6-3 and TRBJ2-5; no clear D gene. V gave up 2 bases and J gave up 3 bases, with 4 bases separating them. The length of the CDR3 is 12 residues. Germline-derived CDR1 and CDR2 are MNHEY and SVGEGT.

This chain joins TRBV19 and TRBJ2-7, with a tentative D call TRBD1 (5 bases). V lost 5 bases to trimming and J lost 1 base, with 15 bases between them. The CDR3 totals 15 residues. Germline CDR1 LNHDA, CDR2 SQIVND (reference sequence). The CDR3 loop reads CASSEWATASYEQYF. The CDR3 DNA reads as TGTGCCAGTAGTGAATGGGCGACAGCTTCCTACGAGCAGTACTTC.

This clonotype was seen many times. V and J are TRBV11-2 and TRBJ2-3, with D perhaps matching TRBD2 (6 bases). CDR3 length equals 14 residues. Germline loops: CDR1 SGHAT, CDR2 FQNNGV. V was trimmed by 4 bases and J by 2 bases, leaving 10 bases between them. CDR3 protein: CASSWRGYTDTQYF. CDR3 DNA: TGTGCCAGCAGCTGGAGGGGCTACACAGATACGCAGTATTTT.

With regard to this clonotype: A read error is possible here, since a much larger clone lies one base away. The chain employs TRBV5-8 and TRBJ2-3, with 8 bases identical to TRBD1. Germline CDR1 reads SGHTS; CDR2 reads YDEGEE. Trimming took 0 bases from V and 4 from J; bases not matched to a gene: 7. The CDR3 is made up of 16 amino acids. This CDR3 reads CASSLGPGGAPDTQYF. Here the CDR3 DNA reads TGTGCCAGCAGCTTGGGCCCAGGGGGCGCTCCAGATACGCAGTATTTT.

This clonotype was counted ten times or more. The chain has TRBV3-1 and TRBJ1-1; D perhaps matches TRBD1 (5 bases). CDR1 and CDR2 from the germline V gene are LGHDT and YNNKEL (reference sequence). V was clipped by 5 bases and J by 5 bases, with 9 bases between them. The CDR3 totals 12 residues. The CDR3 nucleotides read TGTGCCAGCAGCGATAGGGGTACTGAAGCTTTCTTT. It specifies CASSDRGTEAFF.

The table lists this clonotype with many counts. The chain has TRBV11-2 and TRBJ1-6; D is uncertain. With 4 bases removed from V and 4 bases from J, the gap between germline ends came to 5 bases. The CDR3 extends over 13 amino acids. Germline V CDR1 and CDR2: SGHAT, FQNNGV. The CDR3 coding sequence is TGTGCCAGCAGCTCGCTATATAATTCACCCCTCCACTTT. It codes for CASSSLYNSPLHF.

This clonotype was recorded at least ten times. The rearrangement links TRBV28 to TRBJ2-7; TRBD1 matches 7 bases. CDR1 is MDHEN, CDR2 SYDVKM, per germline. The length of the CDR3 is 14 residues. Germline trimming cut 6 bases from V and 6 bases from J; bases unmatched to any gene: 11. The CDR3 sequence is CASSFLQTGAEQYF. CDR3 sequence (DNA): TGTGCCAGCAGCTTCCTTCAAACAGGGGCCGAGCAGTACTTC.

This clonotype was seen a single time. The chain has TRBV6-1 and TRBJ2-1, with D possibly called TRBD1 or TRBD2 (5 bases each). The germline V and J ends were trimmed by 6 bases and 0 bases, with 15 bases remaining between them. The CDR3 loop spans 16 amino acids. The germline gives CDR1 MNHNS, CDR2 SASEGT. The CDR3 DNA follows: TGTGCCAGCAGACCTCAGCGAGGGGTCTCCTACAATGAGCAGTTCTTC. As protein: CASRPQRGVSYNEQFF.

This clonotype occurred many times. The chain links TRBV24-1 to TRBJ2-3; TRBD2 agrees at 10 bases. The CDR3 is 16 residues long. V lost 4 bases, J lost 5 bases, and 8 bases stayed unmatched. Germline CDR1 reads KGHDR; CDR2 reads SFDVKD. Written as DNA, the CDR3 is TGTGCCACCAGTGACCCTAGCGGGGGACTGAGAGATACGCAGTATTTT. Translation: CATSDPSGGLRDTQYF.

At least ten counts were recorded for this clonotype. The chain links TRBV30 to TRBJ2-7; D is possibly TRBD1 (5 bases). The germline V gene encodes CDR1 GTSNPN and CDR2 SVGIG (reference sequence). The CDR3 spans 12 residues. The V end was cut by 4 bases, the J end by 0 bases, with 7 bases between. This CDR3 is CAWIDSSYEQYF. Here the CDR3 DNA reads TGTGCCTGGATAGACAGCTCCTACGAGCAGTACTTC.

This clonotype was observed at least ten times. The J gene is TRBJ2-1, the V gene TRBV27; TRBD2 matches 10 bases. This CDR3 has 17 amino acids. Germline assignment: CDR1 MNHEY and CDR2 SMNVEV (reference sequence). V gave up 6 bases and J gave up 8 bases; unmatched junction bases: 16. The CDR3 sequence: CASSPTFLAGDRDEQFF. CDR3 coding DNA: TGTGCCAGCAGCCCGACTTTTCTAGCGGGAGACAGGGATGAGCAGTTCTTC.

The sample holds many counts of this clonotype. The chain links TRBV28 to TRBJ1-1; D uncertain. The CDR3 spans 13 residues. Trimming stripped 3 bases from V and 1 base from J, with 6 bases between. In germline, CDR1 is MDHEN, CDR2 SYDVKM. The CDR3 region is CASSFRGNTEAFF. CDR3 coding DNA: TGTGCCAGCAGTTTTCGGGGGAACACTGAAGCTTTCTTT.

This clonotype has at least ten counts. The CDR3: CASSEGGGPNYGYTF. CDR3 sequence (DNA): TGTGCCAGCAGTGAGGGGGGTGGCCCTAACTATGGCTACACCTTC. The chain has TRBV2 and TRBJ1-2, with a tentative D call TRBD1 (5 bases). The CDR3 covers 15 residues. Germline V lookup: CDR1 SNHLY, CDR2 FYNNEI. The V end lost 3 bases, the J end lost 0 bases, and 11 bases lay between the germline ends.

The J gene is TRBJ2-1, the V gene TRBV11-2, with 9 bases lining up with TRBD1. With 1 base clipped from V and 9 bases from J, the junction kept 7 bases outside the gene matches. The CDR3 has 15 amino acids. The germline gives CDR1 SGHAT, CDR2 FQNNGV. CDR3: CASSLGDRDFVEQFF. Written as DNA, the CDR3 is TGTGCCAGCAGCTTAGGGGACAGGGACTTTGTTGAGCAGTTCTTC.

This clonotype was seen repeatedly, ten times or more. This chain joins TRBV20-1 and TRBJ2-7; no firm D call. CDR1 is DFQATT, CDR2 SNEGSKA, per germline (reference sequence). This CDR3 comprises 14 residues. V was pared by 5 bases and J by 5 bases, with 19 bases between. CDR3 region: CSAARGAGSHEQYF. Written as DNA, the CDR3 is TGCAGTGCTGCAAGAGGCGCTGGGTCCCACGAGCAGTACTTC.

This clonotype showed up many times. This chain joins TRBV27 and TRBJ2-7; D uncertain. In germline, CDR1 is MNHEY, CDR2 SMNVEV (reference sequence). The CDR3 sequence is 13 residues long. V lost 3 bases to trimming and J lost 2 bases, with 8 bases between them. CDR3 bases: TGTGCCAGCAGTTTTTCCCTAGCCTACGAGCAGTACTTC. Amino acid sequence: CASSFSLAYEQYF.

This clonotype was counted only a few times. As DNA, the CDR3 is TGTGCCTGGACTGTACCGGGACAGGGGGCGCCTGGGGCCAACGTCCTGACTTTC. This sequence encodes CAWTVPGQGAPGANVLTF. The chain is built from TRBV30 and TRBJ2-6; 12 bases fit TRBD1. CDR1 and CDR2 from the germline V gene are GTSNPN and SVGIG (reference sequence). The ends lost 4 bases at V and 2 bases at J; junction bases unmatched: 9. This CDR3 contains 18 residues. The entire variable domain, with the rest obtained from reference TRBV30 and TRBJ2-6, is as follows: SQTIHQWPATLVQPVGSPLSLECTVEGTSNPNLYWYRQAAGRGLQLLFYSVGIGQISSEVPQNLSASRPQDRQFILSSKKLLLSDSGFYLCAWTVPGQGAPGANVLTFGAGSRLTVL.

In this sample, this clonotype turned up a few times. V usage is TRBV6-1 and J usage is TRBJ1-2; perhaps TRBD1 as D (6 bases). V was clipped by 6 bases and J by 2 bases, with 10 bases between them. Germline loops: CDR1 MNHNS, CDR2 SASEGT. The CDR3 sequence is 13 residues long. The CDR3 nucleotides read TGTGCCAGCAGCCGGACAGCCAACTATGGCTACACCTTC. It yields the protein CASSRTANYGYTF.